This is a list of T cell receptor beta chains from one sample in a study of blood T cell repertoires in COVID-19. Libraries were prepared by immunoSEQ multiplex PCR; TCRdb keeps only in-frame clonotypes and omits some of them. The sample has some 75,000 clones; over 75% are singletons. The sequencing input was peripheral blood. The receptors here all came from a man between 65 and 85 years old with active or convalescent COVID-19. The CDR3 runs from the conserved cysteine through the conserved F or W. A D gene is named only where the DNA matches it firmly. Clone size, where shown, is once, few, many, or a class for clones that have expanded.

CDR3aa: CASSKQGADTQYF; CDR3nt: TGTGCCAGCAGTAAACAGGGGGCAGATACGCAGTATTTT; abundance: NA; j_gene: TRBJ2-3; len: 13; v_gene: TRBV12-3/TRBV12-4; d_gene: TRBD1
CDR3aa: CASSQDGRGLDTEAFF; CDR3nt: TGTGCCAGCAGCCAAGATGGGAGGGGATTAGACACTGAAGCTTTCTTT; abundance: NA; j_gene: TRBJ1-1; len: 16; v_gene: TRBV3-1/TRBV3-2; d_gene: NA
CDR3aa: CASRGQGGAVTEPLFF; CDR3nt: TGTGCCAGCAGGGGACAGGGTGGAGCTGTGACCGAACCCCTGTTTTTT; abundance: NA; j_gene: TRBJ1-4; len: 16; v_gene: TRBV7-2; d_gene: TRBD1
CDR3aa: CASSPSPTGGKNEQYF; CDR3nt: TGTGCCAGCAGCCCTAGTCCGACGGGAGGGAAGAACGAGCAGTACTTC; abundance: NA; j_gene: TRBJ2-7; len: 16; v_gene: TRBV27; d_gene: TRBD2
CDR3aa: CAISAQGGGTEKLFF; CDR3nt: TGTGCCATCAGCGCACAGGGGGGCGGTACTGAAAAACTGTTTTTT; abundance: NA; j_gene: TRBJ1-4; len: 15; v_gene: TRBV10-3; d_gene: TRBD1
CDR3aa: CAISELRGQANYGYTF; CDR3nt: TGTGCCATCAGTGAGTTACGAGGACAGGCAAACTATGGCTACACCTTC; abundance: NA; j_gene: TRBJ1-2; len: 16; v_gene: TRBV10-3; d_gene: TRBD1
CDR3aa: CAWSVRDYLAQYF; CDR3nt: TGTGCCTGGAGTGTTCGGGACTACTTGGCGCAGTATTTT; abundance: NA; j_gene: TRBJ2-3; len: 13; v_gene: TRBV30; d_gene: TRBD2
CDR3aa: CASSPREGYQPQHF; CDR3nt: TGTGCCAGCAGTCCCAGGGAAGGGTATCAGCCCCAGCATTTT; abundance: NA; j_gene: TRBJ1-5; len: 14; v_gene: TRBV2; d_gene: NA
CDR3aa: CASSPDGGAGNTIYF; CDR3nt: TGTGCCAGCAGCCCCGACGGTGGAGCTGGAAACACCATATATTTT; abundance: NA; j_gene: TRBJ1-3; len: 15; v_gene: TRBV3-1/TRBV3-2; d_gene: NA
CDR3aa: CASRVGLAGYNEQFF; CDR3nt: TGTGCCAGCAGAGTGGGACTAGCGGGTTACAATGAGCAGTTCTTC; abundance: NA; j_gene: TRBJ2-1; len: 15; v_gene: TRBV5-6; d_gene: TRBD2
CDR3aa: CASSLFGDSSNSGANVLTF; CDR3nt: TGTGCCAGCAGTCTATTTGGGGACTCCAGTAACTCTGGGGCCAACGTCCTGACTTTC; abundance: NA; j_gene: TRBJ2-6; len: 19; v_gene: TRBV7-6; d_gene: NA
CDR3aa: CASSESSGGYNEQFF; CDR3nt: TGTGCCAGCAGTGAGTCTTCGGGGGGGTACAATGAGCAGTTCTTC; abundance: few; j_gene: TRBJ2-1; len: 15; v_gene: TRBV6-1; d_gene: TRBD2
CDR3aa: CAGSKKAGGHAPSTDTQYF; CDR3nt: TGTGCCGGATCCAAAAAAGCGGGGGGGCACGCACCTAGCACAGATACGCAGTATTTT; abundance: NA; j_gene: TRBJ2-3; len: 19; v_gene: TRBV5-4; d_gene: TRBD2
CDR3aa: CASSRGGGARYNEQFF; CDR3nt: TGTGCCAGCAGCCGAGGAGGCGGGGCCCGCTACAATGAGCAGTTCTTC; abundance: NA; j_gene: TRBJ2-1; len: 16; v_gene: TRBV7-6; d_gene: NA
CDR3aa: CASSRTSGGAGQVNEQFF; CDR3nt: TGCGCCAGCAGCCGGACTAGCGGGGGGGCCGGTCAGGTGAATGAGCAGTTCTTC; abundance: NA; j_gene: TRBJ2-1; len: 18; v_gene: TRBV4-1; d_gene: TRBD2
CDR3aa: CASSTGSVWGYTF; CDR3nt: TGTGCCAGCAGCACAGGGTCGGTGTGGGGCTACACCTTC; abundance: NA; j_gene: TRBJ1-2; len: 13; v_gene: TRBV2; d_gene: NA
CDR3aa: CAFGQAYEQYF; CDR3nt: TGTGCCTTCGGACAGGCATACGAGCAGTACTTC; abundance: NA; j_gene: TRBJ2-7; len: 11; v_gene: TRBV30; d_gene: TRBD1
CDR3aa: CASSLGLYSGNTIYF; CDR3nt: TGTGCCAGCAGCCTTGGACTCTACTCTGGAAACACCATATATTTT; abundance: once; j_gene: TRBJ1-3; len: 15; v_gene: TRBV3-1/TRBV3-2; d_gene: NA
CDR3aa: CASRGLDSNQPQHF; CDR3nt: TGTGCCAGCAGGGGACTTGATAGCAATCAGCCCCAGCATTTT; abundance: once; j_gene: TRBJ1-5; len: 14; v_gene: TRBV28; d_gene: NA